This entry features one TCR beta chain sequence. Its antigen is not yet known. Per-base quality was not reported, and no clone a single base away is much larger than it. The protocol used for the library was 5' RACE. The run used an Illumina HiSeq 2500. A second roughly 7 to 11 cycle PCR used a sample-barcoded 5' primer and a J-beta primer mix. Each TCR beta cDNA molecule received a unique molecular identifier from a template-switch 5' adaptor carrying 12 random nucleotides. Each sample yielded at least 3 million CDR3-containing paired-end reads. All of the RNA was converted into first-strand cDNA using the Mint cDNA synthesis kit, with a TRBC-specific oligonucleotide serving as the primer. Following uracil-DNA glycosylase treatment, a first 18-cycle PCR with universal primers M1SS and BC2_uni_R was performed on all cDNA. For the original study's pipeline: For normalization, 1 million high-quality reads, each with a distinct molecular identifier, were randomly selected from each sample. Reads sharing molecular identifiers were discarded rather than binned into consensus sequences. MiTCR, run with a Q25 quality threshold and the strictest error-elimination algorithm, handled CDR3 identification, clonotype clustering and error correction. A nonparametric unseen species model with Euler transformation was used to estimate lower-bound total TCR beta diversity. Clones were called with MiXCR by TCRdb after fastp trimmed the public reads at Q25, and only in-frame beta chains were retained. Every distinct CDR3 protein forms one entry, paired with its most common genes and DNA. The V and J calls and clone size come from TCRdb's table, not from the authors' own analysis. This sample is represented by 1.5 million to 2 million distinct CDR3 sequences; about 49% of them were singletons. Approximately 2.1% of the sample rests with the top ten.

The CDR3, from cysteine to phenylalanine, totals 15 residues. Only CDR3 DNA remains: 45 bases, in frame from the first base. CDR1 and CDR2 are read off the germline V gene as LGHNA and YNFKEQ. A distance of 15 bases separates the germline ends of V and J, which lose 0 bases and 9 bases respectively. This record belongs to a study of blood T cells in healthy people across ages (dated by TCRdb to the mid-2010s). About the study as a whole: In model experiments, template switching captured roughly one uniquely barcoded TCR beta cDNA molecule for every two T cells. To track age-related changes in TCR beta repertoire diversity, the study relied on deep sequencing normalized with unique cDNA molecular identifiers. Four age groups were formed from the donors: young (average roughly 15 years), middle-aged (approximately 40), aged (roughly 56) and long-lived (roughly 81). Donors of different ages were randomly distributed across sequencing lanes to avoid experimental bias. For two donors (one aged 18 to 29 and one aged 80 or older), the study analyzed two additional independent replicas of 1 million unique cDNA reads from the same blood draw. On the study overall, not on this receptor specifically: Because donor CMV infection status was unknown, age-related changes in expanded clonotypes were potentially confounded. There was a strong correlation between observed TCR beta diversity and the percentage of naive T cells measured by flow cytometry. Compared with the aged group, the long-lived group had more naive CD4+ T cells, fewer expanded clones and increased TCR diversity, suggesting age selection. Total diversity estimates from one million sequenced T cells were considered lower bounds and underestimates. Because profiling used bulk unsorted PBMCs, naive and antigen-experienced compartments could not be compared conclusively. As age increased, observed TCR beta diversity per million T cells dropped in a roughly linear way, and a significant reduction was already evident by age 40.

The donors were around 39 Caucasian individuals from Russia, aged about 6 to 100 years, who were systemically healthy. Each donor gave about 11 milliliters of peripheral blood, drawn into EDTA-treated Vacutainer tubes. PBMCs were isolated by Ficoll-Paque density-gradient centrifugation, with at least 7 million obtained per sample. Total RNA was extracted from PBMCs with Trizol reagent, with at least 6 micrograms obtained per sample. For every donor, flow cytometry on a PBMC aliquot measured the percentage of naive CD45RAhigh/CD27high T cells. The sequence was collected from a woman in her thirties or forties in good health. Rearrangement joined TRBV4-2 to TRBJ2-4; perhaps TRBD1 is the D gene, with 6 bases matching. Sequenced: blood. The nucleotide sequence reads as follows: TGTGCCAGCAGCCAAGATACAGGGACCCGGGTCATTCAGTACTTC. Its translation reads: CASSQDTGTRVIQYF.